A single sample is the source of the 12 T cell receptor beta chains below, sequenced in a study of cytomegalovirus exposure and HLA in healthy donors (dated by TCRdb to the late 2010s). The library was produced with the immunoSEQ multiplex PCR assay. For the multiplex PCR, a mixture combining 60 forward primers for TCR Vbeta segments and 13 reverse primers for TCR Jbeta segments was used. Sourced from immuneACCESS, this table was stored by TCRdb with only in-frame sequences that have V and J called. A share of the clones is absent; for the studies checked, an unresolved V gene accounts for under half, and the remainder has no known explanation. The sample includes about 100,000 clones, with about 77% observed a single time. Of the sample, around 4.8% is held by the ten largest clones. The sample consisted of PBMCs. These receptor sequences come from a woman under 30 in good health and CMV-seropositive.

This clone has more than one count but fewer than ten. The V and J genes are TRBV7-9 and TRBJ2-1; D perhaps matches TRBD2 (6 bases). V lost 1 base and J lost 9, with 16 bases in between. The CDR3 extends over 15 amino acids. CDR1 is SEHNR and CDR2 is FQNEAQ in the germline V gene (reference sequence). The chain's CDR3 is CASSLERAGKAEQFF. CDR3 nucleotides: TGTGCCAGCAGCTTAGAAAGGGCGGGAAAGGCTGAGCAGTTCTTC.

The chain is built from TRBV6-5 and TRBJ2-7; the D is unclear. The germline gives CDR1 MNHEY, CDR2 SVGAGI. This CDR3 comprises 14 residues. V was trimmed by 3 bases and J by 0 bases, leaving 9 bases between them. CDR3 sequence: CASSYTGSSYEQYF. The CDR3 nucleotides read TGTGCCAGCAGTTATACGGGTAGCTCCTACGAGCAGTACTTC.

As for this clone: This specimen includes other DNA sequences encoding the same CDR3. The J gene is TRBJ2-2, the V gene TRBV5-1; 7 bases align to TRBD2. This CDR3 is built from 15 residues. V gave up 0 bases and J gave up 3 bases; unmatched junction bases: 2. Per germline, CDR1 SGHRS and CDR2 YFSETQ. CDR3 in DNA: TGCGCCAGCAGCTTGGTTGGGGGGGACACCGGGGAGCTGTTTTTT. This encodes CASSLVGGDTGELFF. The full variable domain, its missing parts supplied by reference TRBV5-1 and TRBJ2-2, is KAGVTQTPRYLIKTRGQQVTLSCSPISGHRSVSWYQQTPGQGLQFLFEYFSETQRNKGNFPGRFSGRQFSNSRSEMNVSTLELGDSALYLCASSLVGGDTGELFFGEGSRLTVL.

The chain is built from TRBV28 and TRBJ2-7; 14 positions match TRBD2. Germline lookup yields CDR1 MDHEN and CDR2 SYDVKM. V shed 6 bases and J 3 bases; nucleotides not matched to a gene: 4. The CDR3 runs 15 residues. CDR3 bases: TGTGCCAGCAGCCGACTAGCGGGAGGGTTCTACGAGCAGTACTTC. Translating gives CASSRLAGGFYEQYF.

This clone occurred a few times. This chain connects TRBV6-6 to TRBJ2-7; 10 nucleotides align to TRBD2. The V and J ends lost 2 bases and 2 bases, in that order; junction bases with no gene match: 3. This CDR3 is 15 amino acids long. Germline V lookup: CDR1 MNHNY, CDR2 SVGAGI (reference sequence). The CDR3 here is CASSYNSGRAYEQYF. The CDR3 DNA follows: TGTGCCAGCAGTTACAACAGCGGGAGGGCCTACGAGCAGTACTTC.

The chain joins TRBV19 to TRBJ1-4; unclear D gene. The CDR3 spans 14 residues. In germline, CDR1 is LNHDA, CDR2 SQIVND (reference sequence). Trimming cost V 0 bases and J 12 bases, with 14 bases left between them. The CDR3 reads CASSIEWGGSELFF. In DNA, the CDR3 is TGTGCCAGTAGTATAGAATGGGGAGGATCAGAACTGTTTTTT.

This clone was observed a few times. This chain connects TRBV7-9 to TRBJ2-7; 8 bases line up with TRBD1. Germline values: CDR1 SEHNR, CDR2 FQNEAQ (reference sequence). The CDR3 contains 15 residues. The ends lost 5 bases at V and 4 bases at J; junction bases unmatched: 10. CDR3 sequence: CASSTGGGGHYEQYF. Here the CDR3 DNA reads TGTGCCAGCAGCACAGGGGGTGGGGGACATTACGAGCAGTACTTC.

The chain carries TRBV5-6 and TRBJ2-5, with 9 nucleotides matching TRBD2. The CDR3 sequence is 15 residues long. The trim removed 4 bases at V and 0 bases at J, leaving 4 bases unmatched. Germline loops: CDR1 SGHDT, CDR2 YYEEEE. The CDR3 reads CASSRRGGNQETQYF. The CDR3, as DNA: TGTGCCAGCAGCCGGCGGGGGGGAAACCAAGAGACCCAGTACTTC.

The V call is TRBV28, the J call TRBJ2-7; 8 bases line up with TRBD2. From germline, CDR1 is MDHEN and CDR2 SYDVKM. The CDR3 has 15 amino acids. The junction had 6 bases not matched to a gene; V was cut back by 3 bases and J by 2 bases. This CDR3 reads CASSLAAGGPYEQYF. CDR3 DNA sequence: TGTGCCAGCAGTTTGGCGGCGGGAGGCCCCTACGAGCAGTACTTC. The full variable domain, its missing parts supplied by reference TRBV28 and TRBJ2-7, is DVKVTQSSRYLVKRTGEKVFLECVQDMDHENMFWYRQDPGLGLRLIYFSYDVKMKEKGDIPEGYSVSREKKERFSLILESASTNQTSMYLCASSLAAGGPYEQYFGPGTRLTVT.

The V and J genes are TRBV11-1 and TRBJ2-1; TRBD2 matches at 7 bases. The trim removed 5 bases at V and 4 bases at J, leaving 11 bases unmatched. The CDR3 is 16 amino acids. Germline V gene data show CDR1 as SGHAT and CDR2 as FQDESV (reference sequence). The CDR3 reads CASSDLRAGVYNEQFF. The CDR3 DNA reads as TGTGCCAGCAGCGATCTAAGGGCGGGAGTGTACAATGAGCAGTTCTTC.

The J gene is TRBJ2-7, the V gene TRBV6-1; 7 nucleotides align to TRBD1. Losses at the gene ends were 7 bases for V and 5 bases for J; bases not matched to a gene: 14. The CDR3 has 15 residues. CDR1 and CDR2 from the germline V gene are MNHNS and SASEGT. The CDR3 protein is CASMTLMGQLHEQYF. DNA for the CDR3: TGTGCCAGCATGACCTTAATGGGACAGCTACACGAGCAGTACTTC.

The chain is built from TRBV5-4 and TRBJ2-3, with 12 bases lining up with TRBD2. This CDR3 is built from 14 residues. CDR1 SGHNT and CDR2 YYREEE come from the germline V gene (reference sequence). After removal of 4 bases from V and 5 bases from J, the junction contained 2 bases not matched to a gene. CDR3 sequence (DNA): TGTGCCAGCAGCAGACTAGCGGGAGTAGATACGCAGTATTTT. It codes for CASSRLAGVDTQYF.